This passage covers 21 T cell receptor beta chains from one sample sequenced in a study of cytomegalovirus exposure and HLA in healthy donors. Amplification used 60 Vbeta primers and 13 Jbeta primers. Data came from immunoSEQ multiplex PCR; TCRdb stores just in-frame clones and leaves some out. The data contain 150,000 to 200,000 clones, around 81% of them singletons. Sequenced sample: PBMCs. The receptors derive from a woman in her 40s in good health and CMV-seronegative.

The chain carries TRBV5-1 and TRBJ2-7, with D maybe TRBD1 (6 bases). CDR1 is SGHRS and CDR2 is YFSETQ in the germline V gene. V dropped 3 bases and J dropped 7 bases, with 17 bases sitting between them. The CDR3 contains 14 residues. Here the CDR3 DNA reads TGCGCCAGCAGCTCAACCGGACAGCCGGTGGAGCAGTACTTC. Translation: CASSSTGQPVEQYF.

Written as DNA, the CDR3 is TGCGCCAGCAGTGATACTAGCGGGAGGCCTGAAGAGCAGTTCTTC. Translated, it gives CASSDTSGRPEEQFF. J is TRBJ2-1 and V is TRBV10-2, with 12 bases that match TRBD2. The germline CDR1 and CDR2 sequences are WSHSY and SAAADI. V lost 3 bases and J lost 10; bases outside the gene matches: 7. This CDR3 contains 15 residues.

V usage is TRBV6-1 and J usage is TRBJ1-5; 7 nucleotides match TRBD1. The germline gives CDR1 MNHNS, CDR2 SASEGT. There are 15 residues in the CDR3. V shed 3 bases, J shed 6 bases, and the junction held 8 bases outside the gene matches. The DNA of the CDR3 is TGTGCCAGCAGTGAGAGTGTAGGGGGCGGTCAGCCCCAGCATTTT. It encodes CASSESVGGGQPQHF.

This clone was detected only once. V is TRBV9 and J is TRBJ1-3; D unresolved. CDR1 SGDLS and CDR2 YYNGEE come from the germline V gene. Trimming pared 6 bases from V and 1 base from J, leaving 11 bases between. CDR3 length equals 14 residues. The CDR3 DNA reads TGTGCCAGCACCCCTGAGGAGTCTGGAAACACCATATATTTT. Protein product: CASTPEESGNTIYF.

The chain has TRBV5-1 and TRBJ1-2, with 9 bases aligning to TRBD1. The CDR3 length is 15 residues. CDR1 is SGHRS, CDR2 YFSETQ, per germline. With V trimmed by 0 bases and J by 4 bases, 4 bases remained unmatched. The CDR3 DNA follows: TGCGCCAGCAGCTTGGCCGGGACAGGGACCTATGGCTACACCTTC. This sequence encodes CASSLAGTGTYGYTF. Using reference TRBV5-1 and TRBJ1-2 for the parts outside the CDR3, the full variable domain is KAGVTQTPRYLIKTRGQQVTLSCSPISGHRSVSWYQQTPGQGLQFLFEYFSETQRNKGNFPGRFSGRQFSNSRSEMNVSTLELGDSALYLCASSLAGTGTYGYTFGSGTRLTVV.

The V gene is TRBV6-5, the J gene TRBJ2-7, with TRBD1 matching 7 bases. Germline loops: CDR1 MNHEY, CDR2 SVGAGI. CDR3 length equals 11 residues. V was pared by 7 bases and J by 5 bases, with 2 bases of the junction left unmatched. CDR3 region: CASNRGDEQYF. The CDR3 region has the DNA TGTGCCAGCAACAGGGGCGACGAGCAGTACTTC.

The chain uses TRBV7-9 and TRBJ1-1; possibly TRBD1 for D (6 bases). The V end lost 5 bases, the J end lost 1 base, and 11 bases lay between the germline ends. The germline gives CDR1 SEHNR, CDR2 FQNEAQ (reference sequence). The CDR3 has 14 residues. CDR3 in DNA: TGTGCCAGCAGCCCCTGGACAGAGAACACTGAAGCTTTCTTT. This gives the protein CASSPWTENTEAFF.

This clone was picked up one time. This sequence joins TRBV7-8 and TRBJ2-7; 13 bases agree with TRBD2. Trimming took 4 bases from V and 1 from J; bases not matched to a gene: 1. The CDR3 sequence is 15 residues long. Per germline, CDR1 SGHVS and CDR2 FQNEAQ. In nucleotides, the CDR3 is TGTGCCAGCAGCTGGGGACTAGCGGGATCCTACGAGCAGTACTTC. This encodes CASSWGLAGSYEQYF.

The chain uses TRBV18 and TRBJ1-1; 8 nucleotides align to TRBD1. The germline V gene encodes CDR1 KGHSH and CDR2 LQKENI. This CDR3 spans 14 amino acids. V lost 3 bases and J lost 11; bases outside the gene matches: 11. The chain's CDR3 is CASSPGGQGFQAFF. The CDR3 DNA reads as TGTGCCAGCTCACCGGGAGGACAGGGTTTCCAGGCTTTCTTT.

The J gene is TRBJ2-7, the V gene TRBV5-1; no reliable D call. The CDR3 contains 18 residues. Trimming took off 0 bases at V and 0 bases at J, with 19 bases between the two ends. CDR1 is SGHRS and CDR2 is YFSETQ in the germline V gene. The CDR3 DNA follows: TGCGCCAGCAGCTTGGGGTTTTCACCACGGAGCAGCTCCTACGAGCAGTACTTC. Residues: CASSLGFSPRSSSYEQYF.

This clone has more than one count but fewer than ten. This rearrangement joins TRBV5-8 to TRBJ1-1; 12 positions agree with TRBD1. Germline loops: CDR1 SGHTS, CDR2 YDEGEE. Trimming cost V 4 bases and J 0 bases; bases outside gene matches: 4. CDR3 length: 16 residues. The DNA for the CDR3 is TGTGCCAGCAGCCCCGGGACAGGGGGCTTGAACACTGAAGCTTTCTTT. Residues: CASSPGTGGLNTEAFF.

The V call is TRBV5-1, the J call TRBJ2-7; TRBD1 might be the D (6 bases). Germline V CDR1 and CDR2: SGHRS, YFSETQ. V dropped 0 bases and J dropped 3 bases, with 13 bases sitting between them. CDR3 length: 15 residues. In DNA, the CDR3 is TGCGCCAGCAGCTTGGGGGCAGGGGCGATCTACGAGCAGTACTTC. Translation gives CASSLGAGAIYEQYF. The variable domain in full, completed from reference TRBV5-1 and TRBJ2-7, reads KAGVTQTPRYLIKTRGQQVTLSCSPISGHRSVSWYQQTPGQGLQFLFEYFSETQRNKGNFPGRFSGRQFSNSRSEMNVSTLELGDSALYLCASSLGAGAIYEQYFGPGTRLTVT.

This clone showed up just once. This sample also contains other DNA sequences that code for the same CDR3. The rearrangement uses TRBV9 and TRBJ1-1, with D tentatively TRBD1 (6 bases). V was pared by 0 bases and J by 2 bases, with 8 bases between. Germline values: CDR1 SGDLS, CDR2 YYNGEE. The CDR3 consists of 14 residues. CDR3 nucleotides: TGTGCCAGCAGCGTAGGGACAGCCAACACTGAAGCTTTCTTT. Translating it yields CASSVGTANTEAFF. The complete variable domain, with remaining parts taken from reference TRBV9 and TRBJ1-1, reads DSGVTQTPKHLITATGQRVTLRCSPRSGDLSVYWYQQSLDQGLQFLIQYYNGEERAKGNILERFSAQQFPDLHSELNLSSLELGDSALYFCASSVGTANTEAFFGQGTRLTVV.

In its sample, this clone was seen once. The chain combines TRBV5-5 with TRBJ1-1, with D unresolved. Between the trimmed V and J ends, which lost 4 bases and 5 bases, there was a span of 12 bases. This CDR3 has 13 amino acids. Germline loops: CDR1 SGHKS, CDR2 YYEKEE (reference sequence). The CDR3: CASSPLDGTEAFF. The DNA for the CDR3 is TGTGCCAGCAGCCCTCTAGACGGTACTGAAGCTTTCTTT.

This chain connects TRBV6-5 to TRBJ1-6; no clear D gene. The CDR3 is 15 amino acids. With 6 bases removed from V and 5 bases from J, the gap between germline ends came to 14 bases. CDR1 and CDR2 from the germline V gene are MNHEY and SVGAGI. The CDR3 here is CASSRSTADNSPLHF. The DNA for the CDR3 is TGTGCCAGCAGCCGTTCGACTGCGGATAATTCACCCCTCCACTTT.

This clone showed up just once. The rearrangement joins TRBV7-6 to TRBJ2-7; 9 nucleotides agree with TRBD2. This CDR3 contains 15 residues. V lost 5 bases, J lost 6 bases, and 11 bases stayed unmatched. CDR1 SGHVS and CDR2 FNYEAQ come from the germline V gene. CDR3 sequence (DNA): TGTGCCAGCAGCCCCACCGGGACTAGCCCAACCGAGCAGTACTTC. Translation: CASSPTGTSPTEQYF.

This chain connects TRBV28 to TRBJ2-7, with D perhaps TRBD2 (7 bases). CDR3 length equals 14 residues. V lost 6 bases and J 6 bases, leaving 18 bases between the germline ends. Germline V lookup: CDR1 MDHEN, CDR2 SYDVKM. CDR3 loop: CASRGGATQGEQYF. As DNA, the CDR3 is TGTGCCAGCAGAGGGGGGGCGACGCAGGGCGAGCAGTACTTC.

This chain joins TRBV11-2 and TRBJ2-5; 9 bases fit TRBD1. The CDR3 extends over 14 amino acids. J gave up 3 bases and V 5 bases, and 4 bases lay outside the gene matches. Looked up from germline, CDR1 is SGHAT and CDR2 is FQNNGV. In DNA form, the CDR3 reads TGTGCCAGCAGCGGAGGGACAGGGAAAGAGACCCAGTACTTC. The encoded protein is CASSGGTGKETQYF.

The chain couples TRBV30 to TRBJ2-1, with 9 bases identical to TRBD2. V was pared by 2 bases and J by 0 bases, with 5 bases of the junction left unmatched. The CDR3 runs to 16 residues. The germline gives CDR1 GTSNPN, CDR2 SVGIG (reference sequence). The CDR3 reads CAWSLAGLNSYNEQFF. CDR3 coding DNA: TGTGCCTGGAGTCTAGCGGGACTTAACTCCTACAATGAGCAGTTCTTC.

The chain links TRBV5-6 to TRBJ2-5, with D possibly being TRBD2 (6 bases). CDR1 SGHDT and CDR2 YYEEEE come from the germline V gene. The CDR3 totals 15 residues. The V end was cut by 5 bases, the J end by 3 bases, with 17 bases between. In DNA form, the CDR3 reads TGTGCCAGCAGTAAAACGGGGGAAATAAAAGAGACCCAGTACTTC. Protein sequence: CASSKTGEIKETQYF.

The chain couples TRBV7-9 to TRBJ1-5; D not certain. V was trimmed by 1 base and J by 5 bases, leaving 6 bases between them. CDR1 is SEHNR, CDR2 FQNEAQ, per germline (reference sequence). The CDR3 is 13 amino acids. The CDR3 loop reads CASSLGVDQPQHF. The CDR3 DNA reads as TGTGCCAGCAGCTTAGGAGTGGATCAGCCCCAGCATTTT.